This T cell receptor beta chain was recorded in a study of blood T cells in healthy people across ages. Across the study: For every two T cells, template switching captured about one barcoded beta molecule. Overall study results and limits: Per-million-T-cell TCR beta diversity fell roughly linearly with age. Naive T cell percentage showed a strong correlation with TCR beta diversity. Naive CD4+ cells and diversity were both higher in long-lived donors than in aged donors.

This CDR3 is built from 18 residues. The use of a sample-barcoded 5' primer and a J-beta primer mix characterized a second PCR of 7 to 11 cycles. TCRdb re-called the 5' RACE reads through MiXCR, storing one row per CDR3 protein. The repertoire holds 870,000 or so distinct CDR3 sequences, with under 30% as singletons. Notes on this clonotype: No antigen is known for it. At one end the junction does not follow the germline gene, possibly because of a read error.

The clonotype was recovered from a woman older than 75 in good health. J is TRBJ2-3 and V is TRBV12-3 or TRBV12-4; 9 positions match TRBD2. Sequenced material: blood. The CDR3 DNA follows: TGTGCCAGCAGCCAAACCTTACGACTAGCGGCTAGAGCAGATACGCAGTATTTC. This translates into CASSQTLRLAARADTQYF.